This entry is about one T cell receptor beta chain. No antigen is known for it. Base qualities were left out, and no much larger clone turns up one base away. The sample belongs to a study of blood T cell repertoires in COVID-19 (dated by TCRdb to about 2020). About the investigation overall: Samples covering the acute and convalescent phases of COVID-19 were provided by collaborators in the United States, Italy and Spain. The prospective study material was composed of cDNA or gDNA derived from T cells, B-cell-depleted T cells, or PBMCs. Deeply sampled blood TCRbeta repertoires from subjects exposed to, actively infected with, or recovered from COVID-19 were included in the dataset. The repertoires were made available in a free public database intended to serve as a resource for research on the immune response to SARS-CoV-2. Samples were obtained from the ongoing ImmuneRACE study (first 160 participants) and from about 1,300 subjects provided by 6 global collaborators. Sample metadata almost always included a de-identified subject ID, COVID-19 status, age in years and sex. Where HLA class I and class II types were available, the types were taken from metadata supplied by the sample provider, not from assay-based typing.

TCRbeta CDR3 regions were amplified from genomic DNA by means of the immunoSEQ Assay, a bias-controlled multiplex PCR. Regarding the original processing steps: Nucleated cell counts per sample were estimated from amplification of reference gene primers within the assay. To quantify the absolute abundance of each unique TCRbeta CDR3 rearrangement, sequence reads were collapsed and filtered. For each sample, productive Simpson clonality was calculated as the square root of Simpson's diversity index over productive rearrangements. What TCRdb holds here is the immuneACCESS table cut down to in-frame rearrangements. Part of the clones is not present; checked against another copy, under half of the missing clones reflect an unresolved V gene, and the others are unexplained. From that table come the V and J calls and clone size; the DNA was used to work out D and trimming. The sample contains some 88,000 clones, 75% to 90% of them found a single time. More than 7% of the sample belongs to the ten largest clones.

Overall study results and their limits: How much clinical and demographic metadata was included differed by source and by participant, and the metadata was provided uncurated.

The collaborating institutions used their own protocols to collect whole blood in K2EDTA tubes. For TCRbeta analysis, collaborators shipped samples as frozen whole blood, isolated PBMCs, or DNA extracted from either of those sample types. Its CDR3 holds 16 amino acids, cysteine through phenylalanine. The retained sequence is limited to the CDR3, 48 bases, with the frame set at the first base. The germline V gene specifies MNHEY as CDR1 and SVGAGI as CDR2. Trimming takes 4 bases from V and 0 bases from J, and the germline ends sit 14 bases apart. Rearrangement joined TRBV6-5 to TRBJ2-3, with TRBD2 as a weak D call on 7 bases. The sequencing sample was made of peripheral blood. The source is a man in his fifties or sixties with acute or convalescent COVID-19. The nucleotide sequence reads as follows: TGTGCCAGCAGTTTACACCGGGGGGCAAGCACAGATACGCAGTATTTT. Its translation reads: CASSLHRGASTDTQYF.